The table lists the clone carrying this T cell receptor beta chain with a count of one. This specimen comes from a study of T cell changes during pregnancy in multiple sclerosis. Measured with immunoSEQ multiplex PCR; TCRdb has only the in-frame clones, and not every one. Among around 63,000 clones, over 80% were seen once, and the ten largest hold less than 4%. The CDR3 runs to 13 residues. The germline V gene has CDR1 LNHDA and CDR2 SQIVND (reference sequence). V was pared by 2 bases and J by 2 bases, with 7 bases between. This TCR was sampled from a female donor in good health, enrolled as a control in a pregnancy study. The chain uses TRBV19 and TRBJ2-7; D is unclear. This specimen was CD8+ T cells from peripheral blood mononuclear cells, taken in the third trimester of pregnancy. CDR3 coding DNA: TGTGCCAGTAGTATAACCAGTGCCTACGAGCAGTACTTC. Its translation: CASSITSAYEQYF.